A selection of T cell receptor beta chains follows, all from one sample in a study of blood T cell repertoires in COVID-19. Profiling relied on immunoSEQ multiplex PCR, and the TCRdb table lists in-frame clones only, not all of them. The sample consists of approximately 80,000 clones, over 75% of them appearing once. The sequencing input was peripheral blood. The receptors derive from a woman aged 70-85 years with acute or convalescent COVID-19. Both conserved end residues are part of each CDR3. Each record gives: J gene, D gene, clone size, V gene, CDR3 length, CDR3 protein, CDR3 DNA. The D gene is left open where the match is weak. The listing skips clone size in some rows; elsewhere it reads once, few, many or a size class.

J: TRBJ1-1
D: TRBD1
size: NA
V: TRBV3-1/TRBV3-2
length: 14
CDR3: CASSQKGAGTEAFF
DNA: TGTGCCAGCAGCCAAAAGGGGGCCGGAACTGAAGCTTTCTTT

J: TRBJ1-3
D: TRBD1
size: NA
V: TRBV28
length: 14
CDR3: CATTGFRGGNTIYF
DNA: TGTGCCACCACAGGGTTCAGGGGGGGAAACACCATATATTTT

J: TRBJ2-1
D: NA
size: NA
V: TRBV30
length: 13
CDR3: CAWSEDSHNEQFF
DNA: TGTGCCTGGAGTGAGGACAGCCACAATGAGCAGTTCTTC

J: TRBJ1-4
D: TRBD1
size: NA
V: TRBV6-2/TRBV6-3
length: 16
CDR3: CASSHRGGPNDEKLFF
DNA: TGTGCCAGCAGCCACCGAGGGGGCCCAAACGATGAAAAACTGTTTTTT

J: TRBJ1-1
D: NA
size: NA
V: TRBV3-1/TRBV3-2
length: 12
CDR3: CASSTGGTEAFF
DNA: TGTGCCAGCAGCACCGGCGGGACTGAAGCTTTCTTT

J: TRBJ2-7
D: NA
size: NA
V: TRBV28
length: 11
CDR3: CASKGNYEQYF
DNA: TGTGCCAGCAAGGGGAACTACGAGCAGTACTTC

J: TRBJ1-1
D: NA
size: few
V: TRBV5-1
length: 16
CDR3: CASSLSQGGTHTEAFF
DNA: TGCGCCAGCAGCTTGTCTCAGGGAGGGACCCACACTGAAGCTTTCTTT

J: TRBJ1-1
D: NA
size: few
V: TRBV6-6
length: 10
CDR3: CASGSTEAFF
DNA: TGTGCCAGCGGCAGCACTGAAGCTTTCTTT

J: TRBJ2-2
D: TRBD2
size: NA
V: TRBV5-4
length: 17
CDR3: CASSLPSGGRNTGELFF
DNA: TGTGCCAGCAGCTTACCTAGCGGGGGCCGAAACACCGGGGAGCTGTTTTTT

J: TRBJ2-6
D: TRBD2
size: many
V: TRBV19
length: 19
CDR3: CASSKTSGGLSSGANVLTF
DNA: TGTGCCAGTAGTAAGACTAGCGGGGGCCTCTCTTCGGGGGCCAACGTCCTGACTTTC

J: TRBJ2-5
D: TRBD1
size: NA
V: TRBV6-5
length: 13
CDR3: CASRYRGGETQYF
DNA: TGTGCCAGCAGGTACAGGGGTGGGGAGACCCAGTACTTC

J: TRBJ2-5
D: TRBD1
size: once
V: TRBV5-5
length: 15
CDR3: CASSLVTGGAETQYF
DNA: TGTGCCAGCAGCTTGGTCACAGGGGGCGCAGAGACCCAGTACTTC

J: TRBJ1-2
D: TRBD1
size: NA
V: TRBV9
length: 14
CDR3: CASSQGQTNYGYTF
DNA: TGTGCCAGCAGCCAGGGACAGACTAACTATGGCTACACCTTC

J: TRBJ2-3
D: TRBD1
size: NA
V: TRBV5-1
length: 16
CDR3: CASSSRPGQGSDTQYF
DNA: TGCGCCAGCAGCTCCCGACCGGGACAGGGGTCAGATACGCAGTATTTT

J: TRBJ1-4
D: NA
size: NA
V: TRBV2
length: 17
CDR3: CASSEAWGGVANEKLFF
DNA: TGTGCCAGCAGTGAAGCCTGGGGAGGCGTTGCTAATGAAAAACTGTTTTTT

J: TRBJ2-7
D: NA
size: NA
V: TRBV5-6
length: 12
CDR3: CASSVTRYEQYF
DNA: TGTGCCAGCAGCGTGACTAGATACGAGCAGTACTTC

J: TRBJ2-3
D: TRBD2
size: once
V: TRBV5-1
length: 15
CDR3: CASSLVAGGTDTQYF
DNA: TGCGCCAGCAGCTTGGTTGCGGGGGGCACAGATACGCAGTATTTT

J: TRBJ2-3
D: NA
size: NA
V: TRBV28
length: 12
CDR3: CASSFPVDTQYF
DNA: TGTGCCAGCAGTTTCCCTGTGGATACGCAGTATTTT

J: TRBJ2-6
D: NA
size: NA
V: TRBV19
length: 13
CDR3: CASSDPRLNVLTF
DNA: TGTGCCAGTAGTGACCCCAGGCTCAACGTCCTGACTTTC

J: TRBJ1-1
D: NA
size: NA
V: TRBV4-1
length: 13
CDR3: CASSRERDTEAFF
DNA: TGCGCCTCATCTCGGGAGAGGGACACTGAAGCTTTCTTT

J: TRBJ1-1
D: NA
size: NA
V: TRBV10-3
length: 14
CDR3: CAITPGGESTEAFF
DNA: TGTGCCATCACTCCTGGGGGGGAGAGCACTGAAGCTTTCTTT

J: TRBJ2-1
D: TRBD2
size: NA
V: TRBV7-3
length: 15
CDR3: CASSLSGGPFDEQFF
DNA: TGTGCCAGCAGCTTATCGGGGGGGCCATTCGATGAGCAGTTCTTC

J: TRBJ1-2
D: NA
size: NA
V: TRBV28
length: 12
CDR3: CASSAGVYGYTF
DNA: TGTGCCAGCAGCGCAGGGGTCTATGGCTACACCTTC

J: TRBJ1-4
D: NA
size: NA
V: TRBV2
length: 15
CDR3: CASSAGERANEKLFF
DNA: TGTGCCAGCAGCGCAGGGGAGAGGGCTAATGAAAAACTGTTTTTT

J: TRBJ1-5
D: NA
size: NA
V: TRBV5-6
length: 16
CDR3: CASSLSLAGGAQPQHF
DNA: TGTGCCAGCAGCTTATCTTTAGCGGGGGGGGCTCAGCCCCAGCATTTT

J: TRBJ1-1
D: TRBD1
size: NA
V: TRBV24-1
length: 15
CDR3: CATSEGRQGRGEAFF
DNA: TGTGCCACCAGTGAGGGCCGACAGGGAAGGGGTGAAGCTTTCTTT

J: TRBJ1-1
D: NA
size: NA
V: TRBV25-1
length: 13
CDR3: CASRGGSLYRAFF
DNA: TGTGCCAGCAGAGGGGGTAGTTTGTATCGAGCTTTCTTT

J: TRBJ1-6
D: NA
size: NA
V: TRBV5-1
length: 14
CDR3: CASSLEAGNSPLHF
DNA: TGCGCCAGCAGCTTGGAGGCAGGGAATTCACCCCTCCACTTT

J: TRBJ1-4
D: NA
size: NA
V: TRBV2
length: 14
CDR3: CASNLQGELEKLFF
DNA: TGTGCCAGCAACCTACAGGGAGAGCTTGAAAAACTGTTTTTT

J: TRBJ2-5
D: NA
size: NA
V: TRBV4-2
length: 13
CDR3: CASSQRVQETQYF
DNA: TGTGCCAGCAGCCAGAGGGTACAAGAGACCCAGTACTTC

J: TRBJ1-4
D: NA
size: NA
V: TRBV18
length: 13
CDR3: CASSPPRDEKLFF
DNA: TGTGCCAGCTCACCCCCCCGGGATGAAAAACTGTTTTTT

J: TRBJ1-2
D: TRBD1
size: NA
V: TRBV5-1
length: 13
CDR3: CASSVGQVEGYTF
DNA: TGCGCCAGCAGCGTGGGACAGGTGGAAGGCTACACCTTC

J: TRBJ1-5
D: TRBD1
size: NA
V: TRBV6-1
length: 15
CDR3: CASREDRGLNQPQHF
DNA: TGTGCCAGCAGGGAAGACAGGGGGCTCAATCAGCCCCAGCATTTT

J: TRBJ1-4
D: NA
size: NA
V: TRBV9
length: 15
CDR3: CASSVDLDRTGKLFF
DNA: TGTGCCAGCAGCGTAGACCTGGACCGTACGGGGAAACTGTTTTTT

J: TRBJ2-1
D: NA
size: NA
V: TRBV24-1
length: 13
CDR3: CATSDNTNNEQFF
DNA: TGTGCCACCAGTGATAACACCAACAATGAGCAGTTCTTC

J: TRBJ1-2
D: NA
size: NA
V: TRBV6-5
length: 16
CDR3: CASSYQALSLSYGYTF
DNA: TGTGCCAGCAGTTACCAGGCCCTGTCCCTAAGTTATGGCTACACCTTC

J: TRBJ1-1
D: NA
size: NA
V: TRBV6-5
length: 15
CDR3: CASSYRGTIASEAFF
DNA: TGTGCCAGCAGTTACAGGGGCACGATCGCCTCTGAAGCTTTCTTT

J: TRBJ2-3
D: NA
size: NA
V: TRBV10-3
length: 13
CDR3: CAVQGERTDTQYF
DNA: TGTGCCGTCCAGGGTGAACGCACAGATACGCAGTATTTT

J: TRBJ2-1
D: TRBD2
size: NA
V: TRBV3-1/TRBV3-2
length: 14
CDR3: CASSPKRGINEQFF
DNA: TGTGCCAGCAGCCCGAAGCGGGGCATCAATGAGCAGTTCTTC

J: TRBJ2-5
D: NA
size: NA
V: TRBV5-1
length: 13
CDR3: CASSLQGIETQYF
DNA: TGCGCCAGCAGCTTGCAGGGAATAGAGACCCAGTACTTC

J: TRBJ2-3
D: TRBD2
size: once
V: TRBV3-1/TRBV3-2
length: 17
CDR3: CASSQLLSGVFPDTQYF
DNA: TGTGCCAGCAGCCAACTTCTAAGCGGGGTGTTCCCAGATACGCAGTATTTT

J: TRBJ2-7
D: TRBD2
size: NA
V: TRBV5-6
length: 17
CDR3: CASSSGGSSGGYYEQYF
DNA: TGTGCCAGCAGCTCGGGAGGGTCTAGCGGAGGATATTACGAGCAGTACTTC

J: TRBJ1-3
D: NA
size: NA
V: TRBV19
length: 14
CDR3: CASSQQSRGNTIYF
DNA: TGTGCCAGTTCCCAACAGAGCAGGGGAAACACCATATATTTT

J: TRBJ2-3
D: NA
size: NA
V: TRBV7-2
length: 16
CDR3: CASSLQGRGASDTQYF
DNA: TGTGCCAGCAGCTTACAAGGCCGGGGAGCATCAGATACGCAGTATTTT

J: TRBJ2-7
D: NA
size: NA
V: TRBV5-4
length: 14
CDR3: CASSLQGGSYEQYF
DNA: TGTGCCAGCAGCTTGCAGGGGGGATCCTACGAGCAGTACTTC

J: TRBJ1-1
D: TRBD1
size: NA
V: TRBV29-1
length: 13
CDR3: CSGRAGGNTEAFF
DNA: TGCAGCGGCCGAGCAGGGGGGAACACTGAAGCTTTCTTT

J: TRBJ1-6
D: TRBD1
size: NA
V: TRBV18
length: 16
CDR3: CASSPENRGLHSPLHF
DNA: TGTGCCAGCTCACCAGAGAACAGGGGGCTACATTCACCCCTCCACTTT

J: TRBJ1-1
D: NA
size: NA
V: TRBV3-1/TRBV3-2
length: 14
CDR3: CASSQVGGRTEAFF
DNA: TGTGCCAGCAGCCAAGTCGGGGGGCGGACTGAAGCTTTCTTT

J: TRBJ2-7
D: TRBD2
size: NA
V: TRBV28
length: 16
CDR3: CASSSSGGLSSYEQYF
DNA: TGTGCCAGCAGTTCTAGCGGGGGGCTTTCTTCCTACGAGCAGTACTTC

J: TRBJ2-5
D: NA
size: NA
V: TRBV2
length: 13
CDR3: CASSDGSIQTQYF
DNA: TGTGCCAGCAGTGATGGTAGCATCCAGACCCAGTACTTC

J: TRBJ2-3
D: TRBD1
size: NA
V: TRBV6-5
length: 14
CDR3: CASRTGGGTYTQYF
DNA: TGTGCCAGCAGGACAGGGGGCGGAACATATACGCAGTATTTT

J: TRBJ2-5
D: NA
size: NA
V: TRBV30
length: 15
CDR3: CAWSARNRLRETQYF
DNA: TGTGCCTGGAGTGCGAGGAACCGCCTAAGGGAGACCCAGTACTTC

J: TRBJ2-5
D: NA
size: NA
V: TRBV10-3
length: 12
CDR3: CAISESEGTQYF
DNA: TGTGCCATCAGTGAGTCTGAGGGGACCCAGTACTTC

J: TRBJ2-7
D: NA
size: few
V: TRBV24-1
length: 12
CDR3: CATSAGSYEQYF
DNA: TGTGCCACCAGTGCAGGCAGCTACGAGCAGTACTTC

J: TRBJ2-7
D: NA
size: NA
V: TRBV2
length: 12
CDR3: CASSAGGPEQYF
DNA: TGTGCCAGCAGTGCGGGGGGCCCCGAGCAGTACTTC